This T cell receptor (beta chain) emerged from a study of blood T cell repertoires in COVID-19 (dated by TCRdb to the early 2020s). With respect to the entire study: Samples covering the acute and convalescent phases of COVID-19 were provided by collaborators in the United States, Italy and Spain. The material from the prospective study consisted of cDNA or gDNA derived from T cells, B-cell-depleted T cells, or PBMCs. HLA class I and class II types, where available, came from metadata supplied by the sample provider rather than from assay-based typing. The repertoires were released in a freely available public database intended as a resource for research on the immune response to SARS-CoV-2. The dataset comprised deeply sampled blood TCRbeta repertoires from subjects exposed to, actively infected with, or recovered from COVID-19. Samples came from the ongoing ImmuneRACE study (first 160 participants) plus 1,254 subjects from 6 global collaborators. A de-identified subject ID, COVID-19 status, age in years and sex were almost always included in the sample metadata. The investigation overall reported the following: How much clinical and demographic metadata was included differed by source and by participant, and the metadata was provided uncurated.

The V end gives up 1 base and the J end 10 bases, leaving 18 bases in the junction not matched to a gene. The CDR3 spans 18 residues, from the cysteine through the phenylalanine. The DNA shown is the 54-base CDR3, in frame from base 1. CDR1 SGHTA and CDR2 FQGNSA were looked up in the germline V gene. On this clone itself: Its antigen is unknown. The record has no base qualities; no much larger clone is one base away.

Collaborating institutions collected whole blood in K2EDTA tubes following their own protocols. For TCRbeta analysis, collaborator samples were shipped as frozen whole blood, as isolated PBMCs, or as DNA extracted from either sample type. TCRbeta CDR3 regions were amplified from genomic DNA using the immunoSEQ Assay, a bias-controlled multiplex PCR. The original pipeline was this. Nucleated cell counts per sample were estimated from amplification of reference gene primers within the assay. Sequence reads were collapsed and filtered to measure the absolute abundance of every unique TCRbeta CDR3 rearrangement. Productive Simpson clonality was computed per sample as the square root of Simpson's diversity index over productive rearrangements. TCRdb obtained this table from immuneACCESS and retained in-frame rearrangements with V and J assigned. These tables miss some clones; where compared with another copy, unresolved V genes account for less than half of the shortfall, and the remainder is unexplained. That table is the source of V, J and clone size, and D and trimming were worked out from the DNA. This sample is represented by a few hundred thousand clones; roughly 80% of them were singletons. In total, the top ten clones hold 15% to 20% of the sample.

The chain links TRBV7-2 with TRBJ1-5; a stretch of 8 junction bases matches TRBD1. The sequence was obtained from a woman older than 75 with active or convalescent COVID-19. The material sequenced was peripheral blood. The CDR3 protein is CASSLGGLAGGVRRPQHF. The sequence in DNA is TGTGCCAGCAGCTTAGGAGGCTTGGCAGGGGGCGTTCGAAGACCCCAGCATTTT.